One and the same sample provided the 10 T cell receptor beta chains below, sequenced in a study of regulatory T cells in long-lasting Graves disease. Described time point: newly diagnosed GD, antithyroid drugs for less than 3 months. Extracted PBMC RNA gave rise to the TCR library. According to the study, TCR beta libraries were built with iRepertoire HTBI primers and CDR3-region Arm-PCR. A single record per CDR3 protein comes from TCRdb applying MiXCR to the multiplex PCR reads. The sample lists a few hundred thousand distinct CDR3 sequences, 20% to 25% seen once, with over 11% in the top ten. Material: peripheral blood mononuclear cells (PBMCs), obtained at new diagnosis, from a patient treated with antithyroid drugs. All receptors come from a female donor with Graves disease.

At least ten counts were recorded for this clonotype. J is TRBJ1-1 and V is TRBV2, with 7 bases aligning to TRBD1. Trimming took 7 bases from V and 3 from J; bases not matched to a gene: 8. Looked up from germline, CDR1 is SNHLY and CDR2 is FYNNEI. The CDR3 loop spans 14 amino acids. In nucleotides, the CDR3 is TGTGCCAGCAACTCTTGGGACAGTCACACTGAAGCTTTCTTT. Amino acid sequence: CASNSWDSHTEAFF.

This clonotype showed up just a few times. The chain uses TRBV7-9 and TRBJ2-7; 9 nucleotides agree with TRBD1. Germline V gives CDR1 SEHNR, CDR2 FQNEAQ (reference sequence). Losses at the gene ends were 6 bases for V and 5 bases for J; bases not matched to a gene: 17. The CDR3 spans 17 residues. CDR3 bases: TGTGCCAGCAGTCGGGCCCTGTCGGGACAGGGTAACCACGAGCAGTACTTC. Amino acid sequence: CASSRALSGQGNHEQYF.

This clonotype was seen at least ten times. The rearrangement uses TRBV5-1 and TRBJ2-5, with D perhaps matching TRBD1 (6 bases). This CDR3 is 14 amino acids long. Trimming cost V 1 base and J 3 bases, with 10 bases left between them. Germline CDR1 and CDR2: SGHRS and YFSETQ. The CDR3 DNA is TGCGCCAGCAGCTTGACAGGGCGTGAAGAGACCCAGTACTTC. This codes for CASSLTGREETQYF.

As to this clonotype: This probably arose from a read error, given a far larger clone one base away. The gene calls are TRBV5-1 and TRBJ2-7, with D possibly TRBD2 on 6 matching bases. V was shortened by 0 bases and J by 7 bases, with 17 bases between the two germline ends. This CDR3 spans 15 amino acids. Germline V gene lookup returns CDR1 SGHRS and CDR2 YFSETQ. The CDR3: CASSLGWRDDNEQYF. The DNA of the CDR3 is TGCGCCAGCAGCTTGGGATGGCGGGATGACAATGAGCAGTACTTC.

The V and J genes are TRBV11-2 and TRBJ2-4; 9 bases are shared with TRBD2. Germline assignment: CDR1 SGHAT and CDR2 FQNNGV. The V segment lost 7 bases and the J segment 6 bases; nucleotides outside the gene matches: 7. This CDR3 comprises 14 residues. CDR3: CASTLAGGGNIQYF. CDR3 in DNA: TGTGCCAGCACTCTCGCGGGGGGGGGAAACATTCAGTACTTC.

With respect to this clonotype: A far larger clone is a single base away, which makes a read error likely. This chain joins TRBV11-3 and TRBJ2-5; 9 positions agree with TRBD1. Trimming removed 3 bases from V and 6 bases from J; junction bases left unmatched: 8. Per germline, CDR1 SGHNT and CDR2 YENEEA. The CDR3 sequence is 15 residues long. CDR3 loop: CASSLGGQGEQTQYF. The CDR3 DNA reads as TGTGCCAGCAGCTTGGGGGGACAGGGTGAGCAGACCCAGTACTTC.

This clonotype was picked up many times. The chain recombines TRBV27 with TRBJ2-3; 8 bases fit TRBD2. V lost 2 bases to trimming and J lost 6 bases; unmatched junction nucleotides: 7. This CDR3 comprises 15 residues. Germline CDR1 is MNHEY and CDR2 is SMNVEV (reference sequence). CDR3 loop: CASSLAGGGLDTQYF. In DNA form, the CDR3 reads TGTGCCAGCAGTTTAGCGGGGGGCGGGCTGGATACGCAGTATTTT.

This clonotype was detected ten times or more. The J gene is TRBJ2-2, the V gene TRBV18; maybe TRBD1 (5 bases). Looked up from germline, CDR1 is KGHSH and CDR2 is LQKENI. This CDR3 spans 16 amino acids. Deletions cut 6 bases from V and 4 bases from J, with 18 bases between. The CDR3 is CASSRGRASGTGELFF. The CDR3 DNA reads TGTGCCAGCTCCCGAGGCAGGGCGTCGGGCACCGGGGAGCTGTTTTTT.

The sample holds many counts of this clonotype. This CDR3 is CASSLGHAPYEQYF. As DNA, the CDR3 is TGTGCCAGCAGCTTAGGCCATGCACCCTACGAGCAGTACTTC. The chain uses TRBV7-9 and TRBJ2-7; D call uncertain. Germline-derived CDR1 and CDR2 are SEHNR and FQNEAQ (reference sequence). The CDR3 length is 14 residues. The ends were cut back, 1 base at V and 2 bases at J, with 9 bases in the middle. Combining the CDR3 with reference TRBV7-9 and TRBJ2-7 gives the whole variable domain DTGVSQNPRHKITKRGQNVTFRCDPISEHNRLYWYRQTLGQGPEFLTYFQNEAQLEKSRLLSDRFSAERPKGSFSTLEIQRTEQGDSAMYLCASSLGHAPYEQYFGPGTRLTVT.

This clonotype came up many times. The chain is built from TRBV28 and TRBJ2-7, with TRBD2 identical over 10 bases. V dropped 2 bases and J dropped 2; count of bases not matched to a gene: 0. CDR3 size: 14 residues. Germline loops: CDR1 MDHEN, CDR2 SYDVKM. The CDR3 DNA reads TGTGCCAGCAGTTTACTAGCGGGAGCCTACGAGCAGTACTTC. Its translation is CASSLLAGAYEQYF.